Each of the 21 T cell receptor beta chains below was sequenced from the same sample in a study of a mutant IDH1 vaccine in newly diagnosed glioma. Profiling relied on immunoSEQ multiplex PCR, and the TCRdb table lists in-frame clones only, not all of them. Altogether tens of thousands of clones are present, about nine tenths being singletons, with the ten largest covering 9.2%. Stated time point: baseline, week 1 (first vaccination visit). Treatment meaning: pre-vaccination baseline after standard-of-care therapy. The sequencing used PBMCs, collected from a glioma patient treated with radiotherapy, temozolomide or both. All receptors derive from a man aged 25-45 years with glioma.

In its sample, this clone was seen once. The chain has TRBV2 and TRBJ2-3; 8 bases are a match to TRBD1. The length of the CDR3 is 15 residues. V dropped 2 bases and J dropped 4; count of bases not matched to a gene: 5. Germline loops: CDR1 SNHLY, CDR2 FYNNEI. CDR3 nucleotide sequence: TGTGCCAGCAGTGAACGGCAGGGGGCCGCAGATACGCAGTATTTT. It is translated as CASSERQGAADTQYF.

This chain's CDR3 is CASSIETGLAGEVQFF. The DNA for the CDR3 is TGTGCCAGTAGTATAGAAACGGGACTAGCGGGAGAGGTGCAGTTCTTC. V usage is TRBV19 and J usage is TRBJ2-1, with TRBD2 matching over 14 bases. V shed 0 bases, J shed 12 bases, and the junction held 7 bases outside the gene matches. This CDR3 is 16 amino acids long. Per germline, CDR1 LNHDA and CDR2 SQIVND (reference sequence).

The rearrangement joins TRBV30 to TRBJ1-3; D is unresolved. Looked up from germline, CDR1 is GTSNPN and CDR2 is SVGIG (reference sequence). V lost 0 bases and J 0 bases, leaving 12 bases between the germline ends. This CDR3 region has 16 residues. The CDR3 loop reads CAWSVLAGNSGNTIYF. CDR3 coding DNA: TGTGCCTGGAGTGTACTTGCGGGTAACTCTGGAAACACCATATATTTT. The full variable domain, rest sourced from reference TRBV30 and TRBJ1-3, is SQTIHQWPATLVQPVGSPLSLECTVEGTSNPNLYWYRQAAGRGLQLLFYSVGIGQISSEVPQNLSASRPQDRQFILSSKKLLLSDSGFYLCAWSVLAGNSGNTIYFGEGSWLTVV.

This rearrangement joins TRBV2 to TRBJ1-4; 7 nucleotides align to TRBD1. Germline trimming cut 7 bases from V and 4 bases from J; bases unmatched to any gene: 9. Per germline, CDR1 SNHLY and CDR2 FYNNEI. The CDR3 runs 15 residues. The CDR3 DNA follows: TGTGCCAGCACCCCTCCGACAGGGTATAATGAAAAACTGTTTTTT. Translation: CASTPPTGYNEKLFF.

This CDR3 reads CASSEGENTEAFF. For the CDR3, the DNA is TGTGCCAGCAGTGAAGGGGAGAACACTGAAGCTTTCTTT. V and J are TRBV6-1 and TRBJ1-1; D not resolved. Trimming removed 1 base at V and 1 base at J, with 4 bases between. Germline V gene lookup returns CDR1 MNHNS and CDR2 SASEGT. This CDR3 has 13 amino acids.

CDR3 protein: CASSLGGWGNQPQHF. The CDR3 DNA reads TGTGCCAGCAGCTTAGGGGGTTGGGGCAATCAGCCCCAGCATTTT. This chain uses TRBV11-2 with TRBJ1-5; no clear D gene. V gave up 1 base and J gave up 2 bases, with 9 bases separating them. The length of the CDR3 is 15 residues. Germline assignment: CDR1 SGHAT and CDR2 FQNNGV.

The chain links TRBV19 to TRBJ1-1; 8 nucleotides match TRBD1. The CDR3 runs to 16 residues. Germline CDR1 reads LNHDA; CDR2 reads SQIVND (reference sequence). The trim removed 5 bases at V and 2 bases at J, leaving 10 bases unmatched. The CDR3 region is CASSSPPGQVNTEAFF. The CDR3 DNA reads as TGTGCCAGTAGTTCCCCCCCGGGACAGGTAAACACTGAAGCTTTCTTT.

The rearrangement uses TRBV9 and TRBJ1-2; TRBD1 agrees at 7 bases. Germline CDR1 is SGDLS and CDR2 is YYNGEE. CDR3 length: 15 residues. J lost 6 bases, V lost 4 bases, and 12 bases had no gene match. DNA for the CDR3: TGTGCCAGCAGCCCAGGGGGGAGCTACGTGCATGGCTACACCTTC. Its protein product is CASSPGGSYVHGYTF. Supplemented by reference TRBV9 and TRBJ1-2, the full variable domain reads DSGVTQTPKHLITATGQRVTLRCSPRSGDLSVYWYQQSLDQGLQFLIQYYNGEERAKGNILERFSAQQFPDLHSELNLSSLELGDSALYFCASSPGGSYVHGYTFGSGTRLTVV.

This rearrangement joins TRBV5-1 to TRBJ2-5; tentatively, D is TRBD1 or TRBD2 (7 bases each). Per germline, CDR1 SGHRS and CDR2 YFSETQ. Trimming left V 4 bases short and J 2 bases short, with 21 bases between. The CDR3 is 17 amino acids. The CDR3 spells CASSPIAGGTAQETQYF. The CDR3 DNA sequence: TGCGCCAGCAGCCCCATTGCCGGGGGGACAGCTCAAGAGACCCAGTACTTC.

The chain joins TRBV6-1 to TRBJ1-2, with D possibly matching TRBD1 (6 bases). V was pared by 2 bases and J by 9 bases, with 19 bases between. The CDR3 is 15 residues long. The V gene's germline CDR1 is MNHNS and CDR2 SASEGT. The CDR3 DNA reads as TGTGCCAGCAGTGAATCGCTCAGCAGGGGAGAACGCTACACCTTC. Translation gives CASSESLSRGERYTF.

This clone was found once. The rearrangement links TRBV5-1 to TRBJ1-4, with D perhaps matching TRBD1 (5 bases). This CDR3 has 15 residues. V was trimmed by 0 bases and J by 8 bases, leaving 14 bases between them. Germline V gives CDR1 SGHRS, CDR2 YFSETQ. The CDR3 spells CASSLEGSGGEKLFF. The CDR3 coding sequence is TGCGCCAGCAGCTTGGAGGGGAGTGGAGGGGAAAAACTGTTTTTT.

This rearrangement joins TRBV5-4 to TRBJ2-1; 7 bases agree with TRBD2. The CDR3 consists of 14 residues. Per germline, CDR1 SGHNT and CDR2 YYREEE (reference sequence). The junction had 5 bases not matched to a gene; V was cut back by 0 bases and J by 8 bases. Here the CDR3 reads CASSLGTSSYEQFF. The CDR3 DNA follows: TGTGCCAGCAGCTTGGGGACTAGTAGCTATGAGCAGTTCTTC.

The CDR3 DNA is TGTGCCAGCAGTCTAGGAGGCGGCTACAATCAGCCCCAGCATTTT. It encodes CASSLGGGYNQPQHF. The chain uses TRBV6-6 and TRBJ1-5; D uncertain. Looked up from germline, CDR1 is MNHNY and CDR2 is SVGAGI (reference sequence). This CDR3 has 15 residues. With 5 bases removed from V and 3 bases from J, the gap between germline ends came to 14 bases.

V and J are TRBV10-3 and TRBJ1-4; TRBD1 might be the D (5 bases). This CDR3 contains 16 residues. Trimming removed 6 bases at V and 0 bases at J, with 14 bases between. From germline, CDR1 is ENHRY and CDR2 SYGVKD. The CDR3, as DNA: TGTGCCATCAGCAAAACTGGGACTACAACTAATGAAAAACTGTTTTTT. It encodes CAISKTGTTTNEKLFF.

The chain carries TRBV7-6 and TRBJ2-2, with D uncertain. Germline CDR1 is SGHVS and CDR2 is FNYEAQ. This CDR3 contains 13 residues. V was pared by 1 base and J by 4 bases, with 4 bases between. CDR3 sequence (DNA): TGTGCCAGCAGCTTAGAAGGCACCGGGGAGCTGTTTTTT. Its protein product is CASSLEGTGELFF.

The chain recombines TRBV19 with TRBJ1-2; 9 nucleotides align to TRBD1. This CDR3 is 11 amino acids long. CDR1 is LNHDA and CDR2 is SQIVND in the germline V gene (reference sequence). J lost 6 bases, V lost 9 bases, and 2 bases had no gene match. CDR3 protein: CASRTGDGYTF. The CDR3 nucleotides are TGTGCCAGCCGGACAGGGGATGGCTACACCTTC.

This clone appeared a single time. The V gene is TRBV18, the J gene TRBJ1-4, with D unclear. V gave up 0 bases and J gave up 0 bases, with 8 bases separating them. Germline V gives CDR1 KGHSH, CDR2 LQKENI. The CDR3 has 16 amino acids. DNA for the CDR3: TGTGCCAGCTCACCACCGGGAAGTACAACTAATGAAAAACTGTTTTTT. This translates into CASSPPGSTTNEKLFF.

The chain employs TRBV4-1 and TRBJ2-7; TRBD1 might be the D (7 bases). V lost 3 bases, J lost 6 bases, and 24 bases lay in between. The CDR3 covers 17 residues. CDR1 and CDR2 (germline): MGHRA, YSYEKL. Written as DNA, the CDR3 is TGCGCCAGCAGCCAGACTAGTAGTACAGGGGTTGTAAGCGAGCAGTACTTC. It specifies CASSQTSSTGVVSEQYF.

The rearrangement links TRBV7-9 to TRBJ1-2; TRBD1 agrees at 9 bases. The germline V gene encodes CDR1 SEHNR and CDR2 FQNEAQ (reference sequence). The CDR3 is made up of 15 amino acids. The ends lost 5 bases at V and 4 bases at J; junction bases unmatched: 8. In nucleotides, the CDR3 is TGTGCCAGCAGCCGCTTACAGGGGGCGGCCTATGGCTACACCTTC. This encodes CASSRLQGAAYGYTF.

This clone came up a few times. The rearrangement links TRBV5-8 to TRBJ2-2; 10 bases fit TRBD2. The V gene end was trimmed by 5 bases and the J gene end by 13 bases; junction bases not matched to a gene: 14. CDR3 length: 15 residues. Germline V lookup: CDR1 SGHTS, CDR2 YDEGEE. The CDR3 loop reads CASSGAGGDRRALFF. The CDR3, as DNA: TGTGCCAGCAGTGGAGCGGGAGGGGATCGGCGGGCGCTGTTTTTT.

The chain uses TRBV10-3 and TRBJ2-1, with 9 bases that match TRBD2. This CDR3 contains 14 residues. The ends lost 0 bases at V and 6 bases at J; junction bases unmatched: 0. Germline CDR1 is ENHRY and CDR2 is SYGVKD. CDR3 amino acids: CAISESLAGNEQFF. The DNA of the CDR3 is TGTGCCATCAGTGAGTCACTAGCGGGCAATGAGCAGTTCTTC.